This TCR beta chain was recovered during a study of neurological immune-mediated disorders (dated by TCRdb to about 2019). Describing the broader study: Peripheral blood TCR-beta repertoires from HTLV-I-associated myelopathy (HAM/TSP) patients, multiple sclerosis patients and healthy controls were compared by UMI-based sequencing. The cohort included approximately 68 subjects: some 15 with HAM/TSP, about 34 with multiple sclerosis, and roughly 20 healthy controls. The roughly 110 TCR-beta libraries covered PBMC samples along with longitudinal samples, technical triplicates, and paired sorted CD4+ and CD8+ T-cell subsets. Longitudinal HAM/TSP and healthy donors were sampled at 3 time-points each (roughly 3-45 month intervals).

Beyond this particular receptor, the publication reports: Expanded clones from different subjects shared no identical CDR3 amino acid sequences, which suggests that TCR-beta repertoires were private in all groups. TCR clonal expansion was greatest in HAM/TSP patients and smallest in MS patients, who ranked below even healthy controls.

This clonotype was counted ten times or more. Its binding antigen is unknown. Per-base qualities were not stored, and no clone one base away is much larger. What this sample's time point label stands for: longitudinal time-point 1 (baseline). Blood bank volunteers in Maryland, USA served as the healthy controls. For the unsorted PBMC libraries, 2 million PBMCs were stored in RNAlater at -80 degrees C until RNA extraction and were used to generate the libraries. Peripheral blood was subjected to Ficoll-Hypaque density gradient centrifugation to isolate PBMCs, which were then cryopreserved in liquid nitrogen. CDR1 and CDR2 (SGHAT, FQNNGV) derive from the germline V gene. CDR3 length: 15 amino acids, cysteine to phenylalanine. Only the CDR3 portion is preserved as DNA: 45 bases, with reading frame beginning at the first base. Germline trimming: 5 bases from V, 5 bases from J; junction bases outside gene matches: 10.

cDNA was synthesized by template-switch 5'RACE using a primer with a 10-nucleotide random unique molecular identifier that tagged each TCR transcript. Every sequencing run covered 15-18 subjects and yielded more than 180 million TCR-beta sequences. Total RNA was extracted with the RNeasy kit. Using the KAPA Real-time Library Amplification kit, TCR-beta VDJ regions were amplified with primers for the TCR constant region and the 5'RACE anchor. Sample indexes and Illumina adaptors were added in a first PCR, and a second PCR then increased library yield. After Ampure bead purification, the roughly 650 bp TCR product was size-selected on a 2% E-gel SizeSelection system. Before pooling, library quality was assessed on a Bioanalyzer, concentration was determined with Qubit, and library quantification was performed with the Kapa Library Quantification kit. Libraries were sequenced paired-end 2 x 150 bp on an Illumina HiSeq 2500. To increase sequence diversity, roughly 24-32% phiX was spiked into each library pool. The study's processing was this. Quality-filtered reads were processed with the UMI-based MiGEC pipeline, which removed over 75% of raw TCR sequences during error correction. IMGT germline references were used for alignment of VDJ genes, and clonotypes were defined by a unique CDR3 amino acid sequence together with V-J genes. Clonal expansion, Shannon diversity and CDR3 relatedness (CalcPairwiseDistances, ClusterSamples) were evaluated with VDJtools, and phylogenetic trees were built with CLCbio workbench. A clone was classed as expanded if it had 8 or more unique UMIs, a cutoff based on coefficient-of-variation modelling across technical triplicates. TCRdb trimmed public reads at Q25 via fastp, called clones via MiXCR and kept in-frame beta chains. One record per CDR3 amino acid sequence lists the most common genes and DNA. TCRdb's processing, not the authors', yielded these V and J calls. This sample lists tens of thousands of distinct CDR3 sequences; around 9.6% were detected once. Around a tenth of the sample is in the top ten clones.

The sequence is built from TRBV11-2 and TRBJ1-1, with 8 middle bases fitting TRBD1. The sequence was obtained from a man aged 25-40 years in good health. Sequences were obtained from PBMCs. The CDR3 protein: CASSPHQGAGTEAFF. The DNA sequence is as follows: TGTGCCAGCAGCCCTCACCAGGGGGCGGGAACTGAAGCTTTCTTT. The CDR3 plus the reference TRBV11-2 and TRBJ1-1 genes for the other parts give the full variable domain: EAGVAQSPRYKIIEKRQSVAFWCNPISGHATLYWYQQILGQGPKLLIQFQNNGVVDDSQLPKDRFSAERLKGVDSTLKIQPAKLEDSAVYLCASSPHQGAGTEAFFGQGTRLTVV.